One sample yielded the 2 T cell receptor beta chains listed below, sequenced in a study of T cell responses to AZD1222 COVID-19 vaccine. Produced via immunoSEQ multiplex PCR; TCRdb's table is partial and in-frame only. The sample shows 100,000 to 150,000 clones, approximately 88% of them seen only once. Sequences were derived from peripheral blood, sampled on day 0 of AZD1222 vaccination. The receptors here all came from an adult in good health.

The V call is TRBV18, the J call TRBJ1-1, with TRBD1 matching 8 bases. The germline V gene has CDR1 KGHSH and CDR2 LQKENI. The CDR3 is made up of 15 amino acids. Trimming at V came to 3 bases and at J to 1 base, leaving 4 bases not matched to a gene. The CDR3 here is CASSPRTGTNTEAFF. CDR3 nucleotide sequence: TGTGCCAGCTCACCCAGGACAGGGACGAACACTGAAGCTTTCTTT.

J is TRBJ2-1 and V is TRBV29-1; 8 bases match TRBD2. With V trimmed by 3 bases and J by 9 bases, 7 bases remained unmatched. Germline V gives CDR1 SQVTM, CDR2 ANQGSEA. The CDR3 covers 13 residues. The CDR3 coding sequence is TGCAGCGTTGATTCTAGCGGGCCTGGTGAGCAGTTCTTC. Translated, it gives CSVDSSGPGEQFF.